This TCR beta chain was sequenced during a study of blood T cell repertoires in COVID-19. Germline trimming cut 2 bases from V and 5 bases from J; bases unmatched to any gene: 11. The CDR3 has 17 amino acids. Germline CDR1 is MNHEY and CDR2 is SMNVEV (reference sequence). TCRdb's table, derived via immunoSEQ multiplex PCR, lists solely in-frame clones and lacks some. In the table there are 200,000 or so clones, about 82% of which are singletons. The chain combines TRBV27 with TRBJ2-5, with TRBD1 matching 10 bases. Sequenced material: peripheral blood. This TCR was sampled from a woman aged 30 to 39 with acute or convalescent COVID-19. CDR3 amino acids: CASSLRLGQGREETQYF. Here the CDR3 DNA reads TGTGCCAGCAGTTTAAGGCTGGGACAGGGGAGGGAGGAGACCCAGTACTTC.